This TCR beta chain appears in the sequencing data of a study of tumor and adjacent non-tumor tissue in lung cancer. Study findings and constraints: Normal lung showed higher cumulative top 100 clone frequency than tumor. Significantly higher TCR diversity was found in tumor than normal lung. Patients with more diverse tumor TCRs had worse survival.

This sample's RNA came from whole unsorted tissue. This non-tumor lung sample came from over 3 cm beyond the tumor edge. A note on this clonotype: Its antigen is unidentified. A read error may produce the germline difference seen at one junction end.

The CDR3 is 13 amino acids. CDR1 is KGHDR and CDR2 is SFDVKD in the germline V gene. A modified ARM-PCR protocol with three rounds of nested PCR amplified TCRbeta. TCRdb re-derived calls from the multiplex PCR reads in MiXCR, one entry per CDR3 protein. The sample has more than 75,000 distinct CDR3 sequences, roughly 78% seen once. This receptor was identified in a man aged 55 to 69 with small cell lung cancer. The chain employs TRBV24-1 and TRBJ2-2; D gene unclear. Source material: distant non-tumor lung tissue. CDR3 sequence reads: CVTRMAPTGELFF. In DNA, the CDR3 is TGTGTCACGAGAATGGCTCCCACCGGTGAGCTGTTTTTT.